This section outlines one T cell receptor (beta chain) sequence together with its context. Its antigen is unknown. Deep-level running was used for the assay. Generated by immunoSEQ multiplex PCR, the TCRdb table keeps only in-frame clones and is missing some. Here the sample spans about 2.4 million clones, over 85% being singletons. From germline, CDR1 is SGHRS and CDR2 YFSETQ. The CDR3 runs 16 residues. The V end was cut by 6 bases, the J end by 0 bases, with 18 bases between. The data were obtained in a study of shared clonotypes between healthy human individuals. Broader study findings: Across a few donors, naive CD4 shared 5% to 6%, naive CD8 more than 3%, memory CD4 roughly 2.1%, memory CD8 approximately 0.4%. A reduction in generation probabilities was seen for non-shared clonotypes relative to those shared by all four donors.

This TCR came from a man aged 18 to 29 in good health. Some clones in this sample may be carry-over from other donors' samples. Sequencing was carried out using naive CD4+ T cells from PBMCs. The sample's subset: CD45RA+ positively selected. V and J are TRBV5-1 and TRBJ1-1; D is undetermined. CDR3 protein: CASTRTSGILNTEAFF. The CDR3 region has the DNA TGCGCCAGCACCCGGACGTCAGGAATATTGAACACTGAAGCTTTCTTT.